Given below is one TCR beta chain in context. The CDR3 loop spans 13 amino acids. Trimming removed 9 bases at V and 2 bases at J, with 11 bases between. Looked up from germline, CDR1 is SGHTA and CDR2 is FQGNSA. Use of 60 Vbeta and 13 Jbeta primers characterized the PCR. Clones were read by immunoSEQ multiplex PCR, and TCRdb kept only the in-frame ones, dropping some. Of over 130,000 clones listed, 70% to 90% are singletons. This sample was included in a study of cytomegalovirus exposure and HLA in healthy donors. This receptor was identified in a man aged 50 to 60 in good health and CMV-seronegative. Sequencing input: PBMCs. The rearrangement uses TRBV7-2 and TRBJ1-3, with D possibly TRBD1 on 6 matching bases. This CDR3 is CARKQGPGNTIYF. The CDR3, as DNA: TGTGCCAGGAAACAGGGACCTGGAAACACCATATATTTT.